The 19 T cell receptor beta chains below all came from one sample that was sequenced in a study of blood T cell repertoires in COVID-19. Measured with immunoSEQ multiplex PCR; TCRdb has only the in-frame clones, and not every one. Of fewer than 75,000 clones listed, more than 75% were seen once; the top ten hold 5.5% to 8.5%. Sequences were obtained from peripheral blood. The receptors stem from a man aged 55 to 69 with active or convalescent COVID-19.

The chain couples TRBV7-9 to TRBJ2-1; 7 positions match TRBD1. There are 18 residues in the CDR3. Germline V gives CDR1 SEHNR, CDR2 FQNEAQ (reference sequence). The V and J ends lost 2 bases and 0 bases, in that order; junction bases with no gene match: 10. The CDR3 nucleotides are TGTGCCAGCAGCTTAAGGCAGGGGGTCGCCAGCTCCTACAATGAGCAGTTCTTC. Its translation: CASSLRQGVASSYNEQFF.

The chain joins TRBV9 to TRBJ2-5, with D possibly being TRBD1 (6 bases). Trimming removed 3 bases at V and 5 bases at J, with 14 bases between. The CDR3 length is 14 residues. The V gene's germline CDR1 is SGDLS and CDR2 YYNGEE. DNA of the CDR3: TGTGCCAGCAGCGCCAGACAGGCGAGGGAGACCCAGTACTTC. Translation: CASSARQARETQYF.

This chain links TRBV7-9 with TRBJ2-5, with 11 nucleotides matching TRBD1. This CDR3 contains 17 residues. Trimming cost V 0 bases and J 5 bases; bases outside gene matches: 8. From germline, CDR1 is SEHNR and CDR2 FQNEAQ (reference sequence). The CDR3 bases are TGTGCCAGCAGCTTAGCGCAGGGGACAGGGGGATGGGAGACCCAGTACTTC. Translation: CASSLAQGTGGWETQYF.

The table lists this clone with a few counts. CDR3 loop: CASSLDRPGEQYF. The DNA of the CDR3 is TGTGCCAGCAGCTTAGACCGACCGGGTGAGCAGTACTTC. V usage is TRBV11-2 and J usage is TRBJ2-7; D gene ambiguous. V was trimmed by 0 bases and J by 7 bases, leaving 10 bases between them. This CDR3 is 13 amino acids long. Germline V CDR1 and CDR2: SGHAT, FQNNGV.

This clone came up once. J is TRBJ1-1 and V is TRBV5-1; D gene uncertain. V was trimmed by 1 base and J by 1 base, leaving 11 bases between them. This CDR3 region has 15 residues. Germline lookup yields CDR1 SGHRS and CDR2 YFSETQ. In DNA form, the CDR3 reads TGCGCCAGCAGCTTGCTTGAGACACCGAACACTGAAGCTTTCTTT. Amino acids: CASSLLETPNTEAFF.

The V gene is TRBV21-1, the J gene TRBJ2-7; TRBD1 reflects the table's D call only, with no check against the DNA. TRBV21-1 is a recognized pseudogene. The CDR3 has 15 residues. This chain's CDR3 is CASSKGSDRDYEQYF. The CDR3 DNA follows: TGTGCCAGCAGCAAAGGGTCGGACAGAGACTACGAGCAGTACTTC.

This chain connects TRBV11-1 to TRBJ2-1; 7 positions agree with TRBD1. Trimming at V came to 5 bases and at J to 5 bases, leaving 9 bases not matched to a gene. Germline values: CDR1 SGHAT, CDR2 FQDESV (reference sequence). The CDR3 is 15 residues long. CDR3 coding DNA: TGTGCCAGCAGCCCCGACTGGACAGGTAACAATGAGCAGTTCTTC. The encoded protein is CASSPDWTGNNEQFF.

The chain is built from TRBV28 and TRBJ2-5; 9 nucleotides line up with TRBD1. The CDR3 is 16 residues long. Germline CDR1 reads MDHEN; CDR2 reads SYDVKM. V dropped 6 bases and J dropped 3; count of bases not matched to a gene: 11. CDR3 sequence reads: CASRYRQGVGKETQYF. Here the CDR3 DNA reads TGTGCCAGCAGATACCGACAGGGGGTCGGCAAAGAGACCCAGTACTTC. The variable domain in full, with the rest retrieved from reference TRBV28 and TRBJ2-5, is DVKVTQSSRYLVKRTGEKVFLECVQDMDHENMFWYRQDPGLGLRLIYFSYDVKMKEKGDIPEGYSVSREKKERFSLILESASTNQTSMYLCASRYRQGVGKETQYFGPGTRLLVL.

This chain uses TRBV5-4 with TRBJ1-3; TRBD1 might be the D (6 bases). This CDR3 is 17 amino acids long. Germline V lookup: CDR1 SGHNT, CDR2 YYREEE (reference sequence). V was shortened by 6 bases and J by 1 base, with 20 bases between the two germline ends. The CDR3 loop is CASTLTGGRGSGNTIYF. In DNA, the CDR3 is TGTGCCAGCACCCTGACCGGGGGGCGCGGTTCTGGAAACACCATATATTTT.

The chain links TRBV5-6 to TRBJ2-5; 7 bases fit TRBD2. With V trimmed by 1 base and J by 7 bases, 7 bases remained unmatched. CDR3 length: 14 residues. Germline lookup yields CDR1 SGHDT and CDR2 YYEEEE. In DNA form, the CDR3 reads TGTGCCAGCAGCTTGATGGGGGGGTCCGGGACCCAGTACTTC. This encodes CASSLMGGSGTQYF.

This chain uses TRBV3-1 (or the pseudogene TRBV3-2) with TRBJ2-3; 12 bases agree with TRBD2. CDR1 is LGHDT, CDR2 YNNKEL, per germline (reference sequence). The ends lost 0 bases at V and 2 bases at J; junction bases unmatched: 12. CDR3 length equals 20 residues. CDR3 nucleotide sequence: TGTGCCAGCAGCCAAGACGAACGCACGACTAGCGGGAGCCACACAGATACGCAGTATTTT. Translated: CASSQDERTTSGSHTDTQYF.

This chain joins TRBV24-1 and TRBJ1-2, with 7 bases identical to TRBD1. The CDR3 sequence is 14 residues long. CDR1 is KGHDR and CDR2 is SFDVKD in the germline V gene. The trim removed 3 bases at V and 6 bases at J, leaving 6 bases unmatched. CDR3 sequence: CATSDGRGIDGYTF. CDR3 sequence (DNA): TGTGCCACCAGTGATGGCAGGGGGATAGATGGCTACACCTTC.

The chain employs TRBV19 and TRBJ2-7; TRBD1 aligns across 10 bases. The germline CDR1 and CDR2 sequences are LNHDA and SQIVND (reference sequence). V shed 7 bases and J 5 bases; nucleotides not matched to a gene: 8. The CDR3 is made up of 14 amino acids. The CDR3 sequence: CASNQPGQGNEQYF. DNA for the CDR3: TGTGCCAGTAATCAACCGGGACAGGGGAACGAGCAGTACTTC.

The rearrangement uses TRBV10-1 and TRBJ2-7; D not certain. The germline V gene has CDR1 WNHNN and CDR2 SYGVQD (reference sequence). V was shortened by 0 bases and J by 0 bases, with 3 bases between the two germline ends. CDR3 length: 13 residues. CDR3: CASSESASYEQYF. The CDR3 DNA sequence: TGCGCCAGCAGTGAGTCGGCCTCCTACGAGCAGTACTTC.

CDR3: CASSQESMQRAEQFF. In nucleotides, the CDR3 is TGCGCCAGCAGCCAAGAATCCATGCAGCGGGCAGAGCAGTTCTTC. The rearrangement joins TRBV4-1 to TRBJ2-1; a possible D gene is TRBD2 (6 bases). Germline-derived CDR1 and CDR2 are MGHRA and YSYEKL. The CDR3 contains 15 residues. Between the trimmed V and J ends, which lost 0 bases and 10 bases, there was a span of 16 bases.

This sequence joins TRBV27 and TRBJ1-1, with D possibly being TRBD1 (6 bases). The germline CDR1 and CDR2 sequences are MNHEY and SMNVEV (reference sequence). CDR3 length equals 14 residues. The ends were cut back, 7 bases at V and 1 base at J, with 13 bases in the middle. The CDR3, as DNA: TGTGCCAGCATCAGGACAGCGGCGAACACTGAAGCTTTCTTT. Amino acid sequence: CASIRTAANTEAFF.

The CDR3 DNA reads as TGTGCCAGCAGCAGCCTCTATCGGACTAGCGGGGATGAGCAGTTCTTC. It yields the protein CASSSLYRTSGDEQFF. This chain joins TRBV5-6 and TRBJ2-1, with 12 positions matching TRBD2. CDR1 and CDR2 from the germline V gene are SGHDT and YYEEEE. V was pared by 4 bases and J by 8 bases, with 10 bases of the junction left unmatched. The CDR3 spans 16 residues.

The chain combines TRBV6-5 with TRBJ1-1; D not resolved. V shed 0 bases and J shed 10 bases, with 15 bases lying between them. This CDR3 contains 14 residues. Germline CDR1 and CDR2: MNHEY and SVGAGI. CDR3 loop: CASSYSSEGRGAFF. DNA of the CDR3: TGTGCCAGCAGTTACTCGTCAGAGGGTAGAGGAGCTTTCTTT.

The V and J genes are TRBV10-2 and TRBJ2-7, with 7 positions matching TRBD1. The CDR3 has 15 amino acids. V trimming: 10 bases; J trimming: 0 bases; junction bases outside the gene matches: 12. Germline V lookup: CDR1 WSHSY, CDR2 SAAADI. The chain's CDR3 is CATRGPDRRSYEQYF. The CDR3 nucleotides are TGCGCCACAAGGGGGCCGGACCGCCGCTCCTACGAGCAGTACTTC.